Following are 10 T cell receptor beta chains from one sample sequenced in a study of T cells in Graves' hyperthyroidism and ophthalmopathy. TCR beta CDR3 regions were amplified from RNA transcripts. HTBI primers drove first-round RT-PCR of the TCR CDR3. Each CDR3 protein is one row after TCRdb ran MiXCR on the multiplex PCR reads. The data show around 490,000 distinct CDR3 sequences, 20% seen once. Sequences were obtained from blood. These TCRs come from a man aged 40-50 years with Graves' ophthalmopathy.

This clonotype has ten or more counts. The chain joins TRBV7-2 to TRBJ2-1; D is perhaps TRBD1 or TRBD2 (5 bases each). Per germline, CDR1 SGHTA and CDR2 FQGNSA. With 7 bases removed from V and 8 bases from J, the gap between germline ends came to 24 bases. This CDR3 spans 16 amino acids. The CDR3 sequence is CASTPGAATGYDEQFF. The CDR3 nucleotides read TGTGCCAGCACCCCCGGGGCTGCAACGGGGTACGATGAGCAGTTCTTC.

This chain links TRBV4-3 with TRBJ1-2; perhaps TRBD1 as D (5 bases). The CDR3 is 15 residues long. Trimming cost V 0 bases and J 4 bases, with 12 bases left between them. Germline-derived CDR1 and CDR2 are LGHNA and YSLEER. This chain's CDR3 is CASSQDPAGFYGYTF. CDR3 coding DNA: TGCGCCAGCAGCCAAGATCCTGCAGGGTTCTATGGCTACACCTTC.

CDR3 amino acids: CASSVATGSNEKLFF. DNA for the CDR3: TGTGCCAGCAGTGTTGCGACAGGGTCTAATGAAAAACTGTTTTTT. The rearrangement links TRBV2 to TRBJ1-4, with TRBD1 matching 7 bases. Looked up from germline, CDR1 is SNHLY and CDR2 is FYNNEI. The CDR3 totals 15 residues. V was clipped by 4 bases and J by 3 bases; unmatched bases: 5.

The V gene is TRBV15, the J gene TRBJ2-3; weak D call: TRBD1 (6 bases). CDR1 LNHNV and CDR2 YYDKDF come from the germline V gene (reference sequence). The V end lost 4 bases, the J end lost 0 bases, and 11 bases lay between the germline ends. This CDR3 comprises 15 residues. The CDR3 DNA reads TGTGCCACCAGCAACGGACAGACTAGCACAGATACGCAGTATTTT. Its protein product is CATSNGQTSTDTQYF.

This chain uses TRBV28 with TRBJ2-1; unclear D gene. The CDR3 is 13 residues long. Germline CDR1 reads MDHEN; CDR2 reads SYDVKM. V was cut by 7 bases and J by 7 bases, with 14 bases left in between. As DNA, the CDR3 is TGTGCCAGCACCTCCCACGTCGGGAATGAGCAGTTCTTC. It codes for CASTSHVGNEQFF. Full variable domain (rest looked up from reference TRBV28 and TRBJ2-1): DVKVTQSSRYLVKRTGEKVFLECVQDMDHENMFWYRQDPGLGLRLIYFSYDVKMKEKGDIPEGYSVSREKKERFSLILESASTNQTSMYLCASTSHVGNEQFFGPGTRLTVL.

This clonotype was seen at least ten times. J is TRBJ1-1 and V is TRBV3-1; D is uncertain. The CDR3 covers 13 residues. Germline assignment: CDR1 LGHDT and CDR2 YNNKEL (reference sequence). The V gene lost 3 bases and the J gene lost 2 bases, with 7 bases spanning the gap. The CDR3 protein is CASSHSTNTEAFF. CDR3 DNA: TGTGCCAGCAGCCACTCCACAAACACTGAAGCTTTCTTT.

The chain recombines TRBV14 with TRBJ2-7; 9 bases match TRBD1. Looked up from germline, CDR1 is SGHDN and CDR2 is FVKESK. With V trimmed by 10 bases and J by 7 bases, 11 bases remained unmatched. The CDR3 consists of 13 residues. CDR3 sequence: CAIPQGAVREQYF. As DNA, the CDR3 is TGTGCCATTCCACAGGGGGCTGTAAGAGAGCAGTACTTC. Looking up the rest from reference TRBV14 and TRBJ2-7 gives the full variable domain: EAGVTQFPSHSVIEKGQTVTLRCDPISGHDNLYWYRRVMGKEIKFLLHFVKESKQDESGMPNNRFLAERTGGTYSTLKVQPAELEDSGVYFCAIPQGAVREQYFGPGTRLTVT.

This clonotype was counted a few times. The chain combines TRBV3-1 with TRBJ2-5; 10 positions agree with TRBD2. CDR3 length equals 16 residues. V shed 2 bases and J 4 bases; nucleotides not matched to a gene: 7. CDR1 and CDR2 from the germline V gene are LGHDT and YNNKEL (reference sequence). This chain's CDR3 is CASSQSIAGGSETQYF. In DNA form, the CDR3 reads TGTGCCAGCAGCCAAAGCATAGCGGGGGGTTCAGAGACCCAGTACTTC.

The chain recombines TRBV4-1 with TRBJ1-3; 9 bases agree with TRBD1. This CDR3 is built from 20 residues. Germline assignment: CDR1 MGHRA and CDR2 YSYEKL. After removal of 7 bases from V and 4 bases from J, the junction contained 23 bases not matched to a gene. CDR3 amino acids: CASTVSTRDRALFAGNTIYF. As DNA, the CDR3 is TGCGCCAGCACCGTCTCAACGAGGGACAGGGCCCTATTCGCCGGAAACACCATATATTTT.

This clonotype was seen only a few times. This CDR3 is CASSPAGGHLNEQFF. CDR3 nucleotide sequence: TGCGCCAGCAGCCCAGCGGGGGGGCATCTGAATGAGCAGTTCTTC. The V call is TRBV5-1, the J call TRBJ2-1; 10 bases agree with TRBD2. This CDR3 region has 15 residues. After removal of 4 bases from V and 7 bases from J, the junction contained 8 bases not matched to a gene. CDR1 and CDR2 (germline): SGHRS, YFSETQ.